Following are 22 T cell receptor beta chains from one sample sequenced in a study of human T cells and chemical hapten exposure. Sample time point: patch test 2, 6 weeks after DPC sensitization. Indicated treatment: therapeutic diphenylcyclopropenone sensitization with weekly scalp DPC. TCRdb called the RACE reads again in MiXCR, with one record for every CDR3 protein. Of approximately 120,000 distinct CDR3 sequences in the sample, 9% to 9.5% were seen once. This material consisted of whole blood, taken in connection with sensitization to the hapten diphenylcyclopropenone (DPC). The receptors originated from a middle-aged woman with alopecia areata. Some clones in this sample may be carry-over from other donors' samples.

The chain couples TRBV6-5 to TRBJ2-1, with D possibly matching TRBD2 (6 bases). The V end was cut by 2 bases, the J end by 4 bases, with 9 bases between. The CDR3 spans 14 residues. Germline CDR1 is MNHEY and CDR2 is SVGAGI. CDR3 in amino acids: CASSYRDSYNEQFF. The CDR3 nucleotides read TGTGCCAGCAGTTACCGGGACTCGTACAATGAGCAGTTCTTC.

This clonotype was seen many times. The chain links TRBV10-1 to TRBJ2-1, with 8 bases matching TRBD2. CDR3 size: 15 residues. Germline V gene lookup returns CDR1 WNHNN and CDR2 SYGVQD (reference sequence). V trimming: 1 base; J trimming: 10 bases; junction bases outside the gene matches: 9. DNA for the CDR3: TGCGCCAGCAGTGAGTTCCTAGCGGGCGGGAGAGAGCAGTTCTTC. It encodes CASSEFLAGGREQFF.

This clonotype occurred many times. The gene calls are TRBV20-1 and TRBJ1-3; maybe TRBD1 (5 bases). There are 15 residues in the CDR3. The germline V and J ends were trimmed by 1 base and 2 bases, with 12 bases remaining between them. Germline V gene sequence: CDR1 DFQATT, CDR2 SNEGSKA (reference sequence). The CDR3 DNA reads as TGCAGTGCTAGAGCCTCTGGGACCCCTGGAAACACCATATATTTT. Amino acids: CSARASGTPGNTIYF.

This clonotype was counted ten times or more. The chain combines TRBV28 with TRBJ2-4, with 7 positions matching TRBD2. V lost 3 bases and J lost 4; bases outside the gene matches: 6. CDR3 length: 15 residues. Per germline, CDR1 MDHEN and CDR2 SYDVKM. This chain's CDR3 is CASSFGGSKKNIQYF. For the CDR3, the DNA is TGTGCCAGCAGTTTCGGGGGGAGTAAGAAAAACATTCAGTACTTC.

On this clonotype itself: A single base separates this from a much larger clone, so it may be a read error. The CDR3 DNA reads as TGTGCCAGCGGCTGGCATTCCTACGAGCAGTACTTC. Amino acids: CASGWHSYEQYF. The V and J genes are TRBV5-5 and TRBJ2-7, with unresolved D. CDR1 SGHKS and CDR2 YYEKEE come from the germline V gene (reference sequence). Between the trimmed V and J ends, which lost 7 bases and 1 base, there was a span of 9 bases. This CDR3 is built from 12 residues.

This clonotype has at least ten counts. CDR3 DNA: TGTGCCAGCAGCCGCGGCCGACAGGAGACCCAGTACTTC. It yields the protein CASSRGRQETQYF. J is TRBJ2-5 and V is TRBV6-2 or TRBV6-3, with D maybe TRBD1 (5 bases). Trimming stripped 6 bases from V and 5 bases from J, with 13 bases between. Germline-derived CDR1 and CDR2 are MNHEY and SVGEGT. The CDR3 runs to 13 residues.

This clonotype occurred many times. J is TRBJ2-5 and V is TRBV28; 8 nucleotides align to TRBD2. Germline V gives CDR1 MDHEN, CDR2 SYDVKM. The CDR3 runs 17 residues. Trimming removed 3 bases from V and 3 bases from J; junction bases left unmatched: 12. The CDR3 nucleotides read TGTGCCAGCAGTTTGCCGGGGGTAGCGGGGAAAGAAGAGACCCAGTACTTC. Protein sequence: CASSLPGVAGKEETQYF.

This clonotype showed up many times. This rearrangement joins TRBV7-6 to TRBJ2-2; no definite D call. CDR1 SGHVS and CDR2 FNYEAQ come from the germline V gene. Trimming took 3 bases from V and 7 from J, leaving 15 bases between them. This CDR3 contains 15 residues. CDR3 protein: CASSFLPPGDGELFF. The DNA of the CDR3 is TGTGCCAGCAGCTTTTTACCCCCCGGCGACGGGGAGCTGTTTTTT.

J is TRBJ1-1 and V is TRBV5-1; 7 nucleotides match TRBD1. The CDR3 is 15 amino acids. In germline, CDR1 is SGHRS, CDR2 YFSETQ. With V trimmed by 3 bases and J by 1 base, 6 bases remained unmatched. CDR3: CASSSSTGRNTEAFF. Here the CDR3 DNA reads TGCGCCAGCAGCTCTTCGACAGGGCGGAACACTGAAGCTTTCTTT.

This clonotype was picked up many times. V and J are TRBV7-2 and TRBJ2-7; TRBD1 matches 9 bases. V trimming: 4 bases; J trimming: 7 bases; junction bases outside the gene matches: 8. The CDR3 totals 14 residues. Germline V gene sequence: CDR1 SGHTA, CDR2 FQGNSA. The CDR3 loop is CASSWRQGGGEQYF. The CDR3 region has the DNA TGTGCCAGCAGCTGGAGACAGGGGGGAGGAGAGCAGTACTTC.

V and J are TRBV11-1 and TRBJ1-1; D remains unclear. Germline V CDR1 and CDR2: SGHAT, FQDESV (reference sequence). This CDR3 is 15 amino acids long. Trimming shortened V by 1 base and J by 4 bases, and 13 bases separated the two germline ends. The CDR3 loop is CASSLGVLEGTEAFF. The CDR3 DNA sequence: TGTGCCAGCAGCTTAGGGGTCCTCGAAGGCACTGAAGCTTTCTTT. Using reference TRBV11-1 and TRBJ1-1 for the parts outside the CDR3, the full variable domain is EAEVAQSPRYKITEKSQAVAFWCDPISGHATLYWYRQILGQGPELLVQFQDESVVDDSQLPKDRFSAERLKGVDSTLKIQPAELGDSAMYLCASSLGVLEGTEAFFGQGTRLTVV.

The table lists this clonotype with many counts. V gene TRBV4-1 combines with J gene TRBJ1-5; a weak D match, TRBD1 (6 bases). V lost 4 bases, J lost 7 bases, and 14 bases lay in between. This CDR3 region has 14 residues. CDR1 and CDR2 from the germline V gene are MGHRA and YSYEKL. The CDR3 sequence: CASSRAGQRQPQHF. The CDR3 nucleotides are TGCGCCAGCAGCCGGGCCGGACAGCGCCAGCCCCAGCATTTT.

Comment on this clonotype: A clone one base away is much larger, so this may be a read error. The gene calls are TRBV12-3 or TRBV12-4 and TRBJ2-1; TRBD2 matches at 7 bases. CDR3 length: 16 amino acids. The junction had 12 bases not matched to a gene; V was cut back by 3 bases and J by 7 bases. This chain's CDR3 is CASSLRLAEGRNEQFF. The CDR3 DNA is TGTGCCAGCAGTTTGAGACTAGCCGAGGGCCGGAATGAGCAGTTCTTC.

This clonotype came up many times. This chain uses TRBV7-3 with TRBJ2-3, with D possibly called TRBD1 or TRBD2 (6 bases each). There are 14 residues in the CDR3. Germline V gene lookup returns CDR1 SGHTA and CDR2 FQGTGA. Trimming cost V 0 bases and J 6 bases, with 10 bases left between them. CDR3 residues: CASSLTGGWDTQYF. The CDR3 nucleotides are TGTGCCAGCAGCTTAACGGGGGGCTGGGATACGCAGTATTTT.

As regards this clonotype: This may arise from a read error, as a much more abundant clone is one base away. V gene TRBV12-3 or TRBV12-4 combines with J gene TRBJ2-7; no reliable D call. CDR3 length: 14 residues. Trimming stripped 1 base from V and 0 bases from J, with 7 bases between. The CDR3 region has the DNA TGTGCCAGCAGTTTAGGAGCATTCTCCTACGAGCAGTACTTC. Its protein is CASSLGAFSYEQYF.

Ten or more counts support this clonotype. V is TRBV6-5 and J is TRBJ1-6; D is possibly TRBD1 (5 bases). Per the germline V gene, CDR1 is MNHEY and CDR2 is SVGAGI. This CDR3 region has 17 residues. Trimming removed 0 bases at V and 10 bases at J, with 19 bases between. The CDR3, as DNA: TGTGCCAGCAGTTACTCACTCAATAGGGGTACGGTCTCACCCCTCCACTTT. Protein product: CASSYSLNRGTVSPLHF.

This clonotype came up many times. The J gene is TRBJ2-1, the V gene TRBV7-9; D might be TRBD1 or TRBD2, each matching 6 bases. V was cut by 8 bases and J by 8 bases, with 19 bases left in between. The CDR3 runs to 14 residues. Germline CDR1 is SEHNR and CDR2 is FQNEAQ (reference sequence). In DNA form, the CDR3 reads TGTGCCAGCTCTCAAACAGGGAGGTTCGATGAGCAGTTCTTC. Its translation: CASSQTGRFDEQFF.

The V gene is TRBV29-1, the J gene TRBJ2-7, with D perhaps TRBD1 (6 bases). Germline V gene data show CDR1 as SQVTM and CDR2 as ANQGSEA. Deletions cut 3 bases from V and 2 bases from J, with 20 bases between. The CDR3 contains 16 residues. The CDR3 is CSVETFETGQAYEQYF. Written as DNA, the CDR3 is TGCAGCGTTGAGACTTTTGAAACGGGACAAGCCTACGAGCAGTACTTC.

This chain joins TRBV3-1 and TRBJ1-2; TRBD1 might be the D (5 bases). Between the trimmed V and J ends, which lost 1 base and 1 base, there was a span of 13 bases. Germline CDR1 and CDR2: LGHDT and YNNKEL (reference sequence). CDR3 length: 16 residues. The CDR3 DNA reads as TGTGCCAGCAGCCAAGGTCGCGGCAGGGATAACTATGGCTACACCTTC. It yields the protein CASSQGRGRDNYGYTF.

This clonotype appeared many times. This chain connects TRBV6-1 to TRBJ2-4; 7 bases align to TRBD1. This CDR3 spans 17 amino acids. J gave up 0 bases and V 7 bases, and 12 bases lay outside the gene matches. The germline CDR1 and CDR2 sequences are MNHNS and SASEGT. CDR3 in amino acids: CASKGRGKRGAKNIQYF. As DNA, the CDR3 is TGTGCCAGCAAGGGCAGGGGGAAGAGGGGAGCCAAAAACATTCAGTACTTC.

The chain employs TRBV9 and TRBJ2-5; possible D gene TRBD2, 6 bases. This CDR3 has 15 residues. Deletions cut 0 bases from V and 5 bases from J, with 14 bases between. CDR1 is SGDLS and CDR2 is YYNGEE in the germline V gene. Written as DNA, the CDR3 is TGTGCCAGCAGCGTAGGAGGAGGGGTGGTGGAGACCCAGTACTTC. This gives the protein CASSVGGGVVETQYF.

This clonotype was seen more than once but under ten times. V gene TRBV7-8 combines with J gene TRBJ2-2, with D unresolved. The CDR3 is made up of 13 amino acids. Germline V gene lookup returns CDR1 SGHVS and CDR2 FQNEAQ. V lost 5 bases and J 5 bases, leaving 9 bases between the germline ends. CDR3 bases: TGTGCCAGCAGCCCCGGACCTACCGGGGAGCTGTTTTTT. Protein product: CASSPGPTGELFF.